This T cell receptor beta chain was profiled in a study of shared clonotypes between healthy human individuals. Background on the study: Those who served as donors were a couple of women and a few men between the ages of 18 and 49.

On this clone itself: Antigen specificity is unknown.

At a deep level, the assay was run. The table came from immunoSEQ multiplex PCR; TCRdb's copy has only in-frame clones and leaves some out. The repertoire includes under 550,000 clones, roughly 95% of them detected once, and 0.06% sits in the top ten. Study outcomes and limitations: Measured sharing among donors was expected to vary with sequencing depth.

Both subsets, CD45RA+ naive and CD45RA-negative memory, were split from the CD4+ cells. The germline gives CDR1 ENHRY, CDR2 SYGVKD. V gave up 4 bases and J gave up 3 bases; unmatched junction bases: 6. CDR3 size: 15 residues. The source material was naive CD4+ T cells sorted from blood. Subset: CD45RA+ positively selected. The source of this sequence is a young woman in good health. This rearrangement joins TRBV10-3 to TRBJ2-1; 7 nucleotides line up with TRBD1. The CDR3 region is CAISGQGFIYNEQFF. The CDR3 DNA follows: TGTGCCATCAGTGGACAGGGATTCATCTACAATGAGCAGTTCTTC.